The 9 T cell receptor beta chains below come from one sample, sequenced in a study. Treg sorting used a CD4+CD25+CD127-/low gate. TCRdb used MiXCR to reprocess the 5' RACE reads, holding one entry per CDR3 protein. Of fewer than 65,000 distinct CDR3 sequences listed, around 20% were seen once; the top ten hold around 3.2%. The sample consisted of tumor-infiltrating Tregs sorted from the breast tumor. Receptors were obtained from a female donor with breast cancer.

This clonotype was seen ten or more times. The CDR3 DNA reads as TGCGCCAGCAGCTTGGGGTTAGATGGGAGCAATCAGCCCCAGCATTTT. Amino acid sequence: CASSLGLDGSNQPQHF. The V gene is TRBV5-1, the J gene TRBJ1-5; D is ambiguous. The length of the CDR3 is 16 residues. The germline gives CDR1 SGHRS, CDR2 YFSETQ. Between the trimmed V and J ends, which lost 0 bases and 1 base, there was a span of 11 bases.

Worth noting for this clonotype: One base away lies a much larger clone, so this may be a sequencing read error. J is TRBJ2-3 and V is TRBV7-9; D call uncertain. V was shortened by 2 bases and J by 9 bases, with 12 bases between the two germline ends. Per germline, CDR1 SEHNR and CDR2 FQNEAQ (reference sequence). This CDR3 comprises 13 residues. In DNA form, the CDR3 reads TGTGCCAGCAGCTTAAGTGGACCCCCGACGCAGTATTTT. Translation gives CASSLSGPPTQYF.

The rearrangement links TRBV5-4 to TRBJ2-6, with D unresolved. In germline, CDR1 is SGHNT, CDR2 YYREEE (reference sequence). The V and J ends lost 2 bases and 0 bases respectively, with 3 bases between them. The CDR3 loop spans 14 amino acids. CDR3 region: CASSFDSGANVLTF. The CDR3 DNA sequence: TGTGCCAGCAGCTTCGACTCTGGGGCCAACGTCCTGACTTTC.

CDR3 DNA: TGTGCCAGCAGCTTAATAGTAGCGGGAGGCAATGAGCAGTTCTTC. Its protein product is CASSLIVAGGNEQFF. This sequence joins TRBV7-9 and TRBJ2-1; 10 bases fit TRBD2. V gave up 2 bases and J gave up 6 bases; unmatched junction bases: 4. CDR1 and CDR2 (germline): SEHNR, FQNEAQ (reference sequence). The CDR3 runs 15 residues.

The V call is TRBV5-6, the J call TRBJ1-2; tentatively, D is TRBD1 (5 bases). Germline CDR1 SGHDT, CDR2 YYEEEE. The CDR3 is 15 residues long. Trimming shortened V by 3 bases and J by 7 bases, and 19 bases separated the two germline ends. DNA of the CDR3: TGTGCCAGCAGCTCTGGGGGACGAACTACGGGTGGCTACACCTTC. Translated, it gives CASSSGGRTTGGYTF.

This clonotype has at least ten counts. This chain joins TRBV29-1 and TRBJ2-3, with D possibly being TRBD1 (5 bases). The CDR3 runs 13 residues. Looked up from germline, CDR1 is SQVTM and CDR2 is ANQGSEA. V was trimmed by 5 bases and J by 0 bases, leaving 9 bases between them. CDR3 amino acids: CSVSQDSTDTQYF. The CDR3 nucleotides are TGCAGCGTTTCACAGGATAGCACAGATACGCAGTATTTT.

The CDR3 nucleotides read TGTGCCAGCGTGGGCCGCGGAAACACCATATATTTT. Translating it yields CASVGRGNTIYF. This rearrangement joins TRBV12-3 or TRBV12-4 to TRBJ1-3; no clear D gene. This CDR3 comprises 12 residues. The V end lost 8 bases, the J end lost 4 bases, and 9 bases lay between the germline ends.

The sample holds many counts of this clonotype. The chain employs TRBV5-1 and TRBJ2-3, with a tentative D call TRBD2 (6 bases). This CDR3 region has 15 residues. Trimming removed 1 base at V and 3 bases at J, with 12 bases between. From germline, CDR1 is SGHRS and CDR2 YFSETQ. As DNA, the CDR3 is TGCGCCAGCAGCTTGAATGACGCGGGGACAGATACGCAGTATTTT. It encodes CASSLNDAGTDTQYF.

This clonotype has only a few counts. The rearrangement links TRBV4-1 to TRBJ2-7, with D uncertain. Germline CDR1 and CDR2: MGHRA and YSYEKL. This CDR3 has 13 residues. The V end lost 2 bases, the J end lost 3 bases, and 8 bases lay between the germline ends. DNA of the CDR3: TGCGCCAGCAGCCAAAGGGAAGGCTACGAGCAGTACTTC. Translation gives CASSQREGYEQYF.